Each of the 20 T cell receptor beta chains below was sequenced from the same sample in a study of glioma-infiltrating T cells after dendritic cell vaccination. Time point in this sample: after dendritic cell vaccination, including at tumor progression/relapse. Only in-frame clones appear in the TCRdb table, and some are missing; sequencing was by immunoSEQ multiplex PCR. The data contain approximately 110,000 clones, around 87% of them singletons. The specimen comprised blood, sampled after dendritic cell vaccination. Receptor source: a human donor with glioblastoma.

The CDR3 DNA reads TGTGCCAGCAGCCCAATAGAGGGCTACACCTTC. This encodes CASSPIEGYTF. V gene TRBV2 combines with J gene TRBJ1-2; D unresolved. V lost 6 bases and J lost 8, with 10 bases in between. CDR3 size: 11 residues. CDR1 and CDR2 from the germline V gene are SNHLY and FYNNEI.

The chain has TRBV18 and TRBJ1-2, with a tentative D call TRBD1 (5 bases). The CDR3 runs 14 residues. From germline, CDR1 is KGHSH and CDR2 LQKENI. V was clipped by 2 bases and J by 8 bases, with 15 bases between them. The CDR3 here is CASSPAGPTRGYTF. For the CDR3, the DNA is TGTGCCAGCTCACCAGCGGGACCCACTAGAGGCTACACCTTC.

This chain links TRBV4-2 with TRBJ1-1, with 7 bases that match TRBD1. The germline gives CDR1 LGHNA, CDR2 YNFKEQ. With V trimmed by 4 bases and J by 1 base, 9 bases remained unmatched. CDR3 length: 16 residues. CDR3 coding DNA: TGTGCCAGCAGCCGATCAACCGGGACAGAGAACACTGAAGCTTTCTTT. It yields the protein CASSRSTGTENTEAFF.

The chain uses TRBV10-1 and TRBJ2-5; TRBD1 matches 7 bases. Germline CDR1 WNHNN, CDR2 SYGVQD (reference sequence). The CDR3 runs to 14 residues. The ends lost 10 bases at V and 0 bases at J; junction bases unmatched: 8. The CDR3 nucleotides are TGCGCCATAAGGGGGCTGCCTTACCAAGAGACCCAGTACTTC. Residues: CAIRGLPYQETQYF.

The chain carries TRBV9 and TRBJ2-6; maybe TRBD2 (5 bases). The germline V and J ends were trimmed by 6 bases and 0 bases, with 10 bases remaining between them. The CDR3 is 15 amino acids. Germline V lookup: CDR1 SGDLS, CDR2 YYNGEE. The chain's CDR3 is CASNIRGSGANVLTF. Here the CDR3 DNA reads TGTGCCAGCAACATTCGGGGCTCTGGGGCCAACGTCCTGACTTTC.

This rearrangement joins TRBV5-4 to TRBJ1-2; TRBD1 aligns across 9 bases. V shed 0 bases, J shed 6 bases, and the junction held 3 bases outside the gene matches. Germline CDR1 SGHNT, CDR2 YYREEE (reference sequence). CDR3 size: 14 residues. CDR3 DNA: TGTGCCAGCAGCTTGGACAGGGGGCGAGATGGCTACACCTTC. This encodes CASSLDRGRDGYTF.

This clone is a singleton in its sample. The chain employs TRBV7-9 and TRBJ1-1, with TRBD1 identical over 9 bases. This CDR3 comprises 14 residues. J gave up 4 bases and V 8 bases, and 8 bases lay outside the gene matches. The germline V gene encodes CDR1 SEHNR and CDR2 FQNEAQ (reference sequence). DNA for the CDR3: TGTGCCAGCGGACAGGGGTATGGAGGCACTGAAGCTTTCTTT. It codes for CASGQGYGGTEAFF.

This chain uses TRBV6-1 with TRBJ1-3; the D is unclear. Germline V lookup: CDR1 MNHNS, CDR2 SASEGT. Trimming shortened V by 7 bases and J by 0 bases, and 10 bases separated the two germline ends. This CDR3 region has 14 residues. The CDR3 spells CASIGHYSGNTIYF. The DNA for the CDR3 is TGTGCCAGCATCGGCCACTACTCTGGAAACACCATATATTTT.

The chain uses TRBV27 and TRBJ2-7, with 7 bases aligning to TRBD2. With 7 bases clipped from V and 6 bases from J, the junction kept 3 bases outside the gene matches. The CDR3 has 11 residues. CDR1 is MNHEY, CDR2 SMNVEV, per germline (reference sequence). The CDR3 loop reads CASTWGGEQYF. The CDR3 DNA reads as TGTGCCAGCACGTGGGGGGGCGAGCAGTACTTC.

CDR3 DNA sequence: TGCGCCAGCACTGGACAGTATAACACTGAAGCTTTCTTT. Translated, it gives CASTGQYNTEAFF. The gene calls are TRBV10-2 and TRBJ1-1; maybe TRBD1 (6 bases). The CDR3 is made up of 13 amino acids. V shed 7 bases and J shed 2 bases, with 11 bases lying between them. Germline V gene sequence: CDR1 WSHSY, CDR2 SAAADI.

V and J are TRBV5-4 and TRBJ2-5; a weak D match, TRBD2 (5 bases). This CDR3 has 15 amino acids. V was shortened by 4 bases and J by 2 bases, with 15 bases between the two germline ends. CDR1 SGHNT and CDR2 YYREEE come from the germline V gene (reference sequence). The DNA for the CDR3 is TGTGCCAGCAGCATACAAGGGCGGAGGCAAGAGACCCAGTACTTC. Protein sequence: CASSIQGRRQETQYF.

The chain combines TRBV27 with TRBJ2-5; a possible D gene is TRBD1 (6 bases). Trimming pared 5 bases from V and 5 bases from J, leaving 12 bases between. Per the germline V gene, CDR1 is MNHEY and CDR2 is SMNVEV (reference sequence). The CDR3 contains 13 residues. The CDR3 is CASSRPGAETQYF. CDR3 bases: TGTGCCAGCAGTCGTCCAGGGGCCGAGACCCAGTACTTC.

The rearrangement uses TRBV4-1 and TRBJ1-2; 7 bases align to TRBD1. Germline loops: CDR1 MGHRA, CDR2 YSYEKL. Losses at the gene ends were 3 bases for V and 5 bases for J; bases not matched to a gene: 6. The CDR3 is 14 residues long. The CDR3 sequence is CASSHETGRYGYTF. CDR3 sequence (DNA): TGCGCCAGCAGCCACGAGACAGGGAGGTATGGCTACACCTTC.

This chain links TRBV6-1 with TRBJ2-1, with 9 bases that match TRBD1. V dropped 2 bases and J dropped 6; count of bases not matched to a gene: 5. This CDR3 is 15 amino acids long. Per germline, CDR1 MNHNS and CDR2 SASEGT. In nucleotides, the CDR3 is TGTGCCAGCAGTGAACGGACAGGGGAAAGCAATGAGCAGTTCTTC. Its translation: CASSERTGESNEQFF.

The chain carries TRBV6-1 and TRBJ2-7, with TRBD2 identical over 13 bases. CDR1 and CDR2 from the germline V gene are MNHNS and SASEGT. The CDR3 is 15 residues long. Trimming removed 7 bases from V and 2 bases from J; junction bases left unmatched: 5. The CDR3, as DNA: TGTGCCAGCACTTGGACTAGCGGGAGCCCCTACGAGCAGTACTTC. It is translated as CASTWTSGSPYEQYF.

The rearrangement joins TRBV2 to TRBJ1-1; no firm D call. CDR1 and CDR2 from the germline V gene are SNHLY and FYNNEI. This CDR3 is built from 14 residues. Trimming removed 2 bases at V and 2 bases at J, with 9 bases between. In DNA form, the CDR3 reads TGTGCCAGCAGTGAAACGCCGAGAAACACTGAAGCTTTCTTT. The encoded protein is CASSETPRNTEAFF.

This chain connects TRBV6-5 to TRBJ2-7, with 7 bases that match TRBD1. Germline CDR1 is MNHEY and CDR2 is SVGAGI. V dropped 4 bases and J dropped 3; count of bases not matched to a gene: 12. The CDR3 is made up of 16 amino acids. The CDR3 DNA sequence: TGTGCCAGCAGTTCAGACAGGGAAATTGTTCTCTACGAGCAGTACTTC. Translated, it gives CASSSDREIVLYEQYF.

The gene calls are TRBV10-1 and TRBJ2-3; 10 bases align to TRBD2. The germline gives CDR1 WNHNN, CDR2 SYGVQD (reference sequence). Losses at the gene ends were 8 bases for V and 8 bases for J; bases not matched to a gene: 13. The CDR3 extends over 15 amino acids. For the CDR3, the DNA is TGCGCCAGCCACGTCCTAGCGGGAGACTGGGCTACGCAGTATTTT. Amino acid sequence: CASHVLAGDWATQYF.

This chain's CDR3 is CASTQTGVGEKLFF. The CDR3 DNA follows: TGTGCCAGTACCCAGACAGGGGTCGGAGAAAAACTGTTTTTT. The chain recombines TRBV19 with TRBJ1-4, with 8 bases fitting TRBD1. The germline V gene encodes CDR1 LNHDA and CDR2 SQIVND (reference sequence). The CDR3 consists of 14 residues. V gave up 7 bases and J gave up 8 bases; unmatched junction bases: 9. The complete variable domain, with remaining parts taken from reference TRBV19 and TRBJ1-4, reads DGGITQSPKYLFRKEGQNVTLSCEQNLNHDAMYWYRQDPGQGLRLIYYSQIVNDFQKGDIAEGYSVSREKKESFPLTVTSAQKNPTAFYLCASTQTGVGEKLFFGSGTQLSVL.

This clone showed up just once. The chain joins TRBV5-1 to TRBJ2-7; perhaps TRBD1 as D (6 bases). V lost 0 bases, J lost 3 bases, and 7 bases lay in between. Germline CDR1 SGHRS, CDR2 YFSETQ. CDR3 length: 13 amino acids. CDR3 DNA sequence: TGCGCCAGCAGCTTGGAACAGGGCTACGAGCAGTACTTC. Translated, it gives CASSLEQGYEQYF.